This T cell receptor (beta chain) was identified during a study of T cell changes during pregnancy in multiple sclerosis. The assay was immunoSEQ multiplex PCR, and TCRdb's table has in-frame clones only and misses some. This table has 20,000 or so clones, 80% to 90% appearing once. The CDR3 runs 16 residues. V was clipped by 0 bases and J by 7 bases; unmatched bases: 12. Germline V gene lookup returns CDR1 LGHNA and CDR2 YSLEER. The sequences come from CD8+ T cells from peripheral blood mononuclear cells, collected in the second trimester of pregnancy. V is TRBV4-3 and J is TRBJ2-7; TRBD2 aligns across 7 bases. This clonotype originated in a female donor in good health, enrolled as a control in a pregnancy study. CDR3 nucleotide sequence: TGCGCCAGCAGCCAAGACCCTTGGACTAGGGATTGGGAGCAGTACTTC. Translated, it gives CASSQDPWTRDWEQYF.